Listed below are T cell receptor beta chains from one sample, sequenced in a study of OX40 agonist ivuxolimab in advanced cancers. The method was immunoSEQ multiplex PCR; TCRdb's version includes in-frame clones alone and lacks a portion of them. Among 95,000 to 100,000 clones listed, 84% were seen once. Sequences were derived from CD4+ or CD8+ T cells sorted from blood, sampled in a trial of the OX40 agonist ivuxolimab. The receptors originated from an adult with an advanced solid tumor such as melanoma, head and neck, liver or kidney cancer. The CDR3 runs from the conserved cysteine through the conserved F or W. The D gene is left open where the match is weak. Rows give clone size only sometimes, using once, few, many, or a class for an expanded clone.

v_call	clone_size	j_call	d_call	cdr3_aa	cdr3_nt
TRBV29-1	NA	TRBJ2-3	NA	CSVRGGGPDTQYF	TGCAGCGTCAGGGGCGGTGGACCAGATACGCAGTATTTT
TRBV4-1	NA	TRBJ2-7	NA	CASSQESLQGSYEQYF	TGCGCCAGCAGCCAAGAGTCCTTACAGGGTTCCTACGAGCAGTACTTC
TRBV18	NA	TRBJ1-5	NA	CATTGGASNQPQHF	TGTGCCACCACTGGGGGGGCTAGCAATCAGCCCCAGCATTTT
TRBV7-6	NA	TRBJ2-1	TRBD2	CASSFSSGGTYFEQFF	TGTGCCAGCAGCTTTTCTAGCGGGGGAACTTACTTTGAGCAGTTCTTC
TRBV6-1	NA	TRBJ2-3	TRBD2	CASSVLAGIDTQYF	TGTGCCAGCAGTGTTCTAGCGGGGATAGATACGCAGTATTTT
TRBV11-2	NA	TRBJ1-1	NA	CASSLEGQMNTEAFF	TGTGCCAGCAGCTTAGAGGGTCAAATGAACACTGAAGCTTTCTTT
TRBV18	NA	TRBJ1-1	TRBD1	CASSPRTGVQGTEAFF	TGTGCCAGCTCACCACGGACAGGTGTGCAGGGCACTGAAGCTTTCTTT
TRBV6-6	many	TRBJ1-2	TRBD1	CASSRDRGRQGDGYTF	TGTGCCAGCAGTCGGGACAGGGGGCGCCAAGGGGATGGCTACACCTTC
TRBV14	NA	TRBJ2-3	NA	CASSQERVTQYF	TGTGCCAGCAGCCAAGAGCGAGTTACGCAGTATTTT
TRBV7-6	NA	TRBJ1-2	TRBD1	CASSLGRDSGSYGYTF	TGTGCCAGCAGTTTAGGCCGGGACAGCGGTTCCTATGGCTACACCTTC
TRBV18	NA	TRBJ1-5	TRBD1	CASSPGTGMNGNQPQHF	TGTGCCAGCTCACCAGGGACAGGGATGAACGGCAATCAGCCCCAGCATTTT
TRBV19	NA	TRBJ2-7	NA	CASSRGHAYEQYF	TGTGCCAGTAGTAGGGGGCACGCATACGAGCAGTACTTC
TRBV21-1	NA	TRBJ1-1	NA	CASTDRVRTEAFF	TGTGCCAGCACCGACAGGGTCCGGACTGAAGCTTTCTTT
TRBV7-2	NA	TRBJ2-7	NA	CASSLGGVTSYEQYF	TGTGCCAGCAGCTTAGGGGGGGTGACCTCCTACGAGCAGTACTTC
TRBV5-1	NA	TRBJ2-7	TRBD1	CASSFGTEYYEQYF	TGCGCCAGCAGCTTCGGGACAGAATACTACGAGCAGTACTTC
TRBV4-3	NA	TRBJ2-3	TRBD2	CASSVEGGGSTDTQYF	TGCGCCAGCAGTGTCGAAGGCGGGGGAAGCACAGATACGCAGTATTTT
TRBV11-3	NA	TRBJ2-1	NA	CASSSAKLGNEQFF	TGTGCCAGCAGCTCGGCTAAATTGGGCAATGAGCAGTTCTTC
TRBV27	NA	TRBJ1-1	NA	CASSLGTGYTEAFF	TGTGCCAGCAGTTTAGGGACCGGGTACACTGAAGCTTTCTTT
TRBV6-1	NA	TRBJ2-3	NA	CACRQVTDTQYF	TGTGCCTGTAGACAGGTCACAGATACGCAGTATTTT
TRBV7-3	NA	TRBJ1-1	NA	CASSWTEAFF	TGTGCCAGCAGCTGGACTGAAGCTTTCTTT
TRBV29-1	once	TRBJ2-1	TRBD2	CSVDDRGGGKNEQFF	TGCAGCGTGGACGATCGGGGGGGCGGAAAGAATGAGCAGTTCTTC
TRBV11-1	NA	TRBJ1-1	NA	CASSPQGEAFF	TGTGCCAGCAGCCCCCAGGGGGAAGCTTTCTTT
TRBV6-5	NA	TRBJ2-7	TRBD2	CASSPELAATYEQYF	TGTGCCAGCAGTCCAGAACTAGCGGCCACCTACGAGCAGTACTTC